These 19 T cell receptor beta chains were sequenced from one sample in a study of shared T cell receptors in the human thymus. The assay was immunoSEQ multiplex PCR, and TCRdb's table has in-frame clones only and misses some. The repertoire holds 500,000 to 850,000 clones, with around 87% as singletons. Separately, the same data were catalogued under a study of human thymus T cells.

The sample consisted of thymocytes. These receptors all come from a boy younger than two with a congenital heart defect.

The CDR3 protein is CASSSSLLAGETQYF. The CDR3 coding sequence is TGTGCCAGCAGCTCGTCCCTCCTAGCTGGGGAGACCCAGTACTTC. The chain links TRBV7-2 to TRBJ2-5, with D possibly being TRBD2 (5 bases). The length of the CDR3 is 15 residues. CDR1 is SGHTA, CDR2 FQGNSA, per germline. V was clipped by 4 bases and J by 5 bases, with 17 bases between them.

The rearrangement joins TRBV30 to TRBJ2-5; no definite D call. CDR1 and CDR2 from the germline V gene are GTSNPN and SVGIG (reference sequence). The V end was cut by 4 bases, the J end by 3 bases, with 6 bases between. The CDR3 is 11 amino acids. In nucleotides, the CDR3 is TGTGCCTGGACGAGTAAAGAGACCCAGTACTTC. This sequence encodes CAWTSKETQYF.

The V call is TRBV29-1, the J call TRBJ1-4; no definite D call. Trimming removed 7 bases from V and 4 bases from J, with 4 bases in between. Germline V gives CDR1 SQVTM, CDR2 ANQGSEA. This CDR3 is built from 10 residues. The CDR3 loop is CSAGNEKLFF. The DNA for the CDR3 is TGCAGCGCCGGTAATGAAAAACTGTTTTTT.

V gene TRBV7-9 combines with J gene TRBJ2-1, with TRBD2 identical over 11 bases. The CDR3 is 19 residues long. Trimming cost V 0 bases and J 3 bases; bases outside gene matches: 10. CDR1 is SEHNR, CDR2 FQNEAQ, per germline (reference sequence). CDR3: CASSLAGTSGSWGYNEQFF. The CDR3 DNA reads as TGTGCCAGCAGCTTAGCCGGCACTAGCGGGAGTTGGGGCTACAATGAGCAGTTCTTC. The complete variable domain, with remaining parts taken from reference TRBV7-9 and TRBJ2-1, reads DTGVSQNPRHKITKRGQNVTFRCDPISEHNRLYWYRQTLGQGPEFLTYFQNEAQLEKSRLLSDRFSAERPKGSFSTLEIQRTEQGDSAMYLCASSLAGTSGSWGYNEQFFGPGTRLTVL.

CDR3 DNA sequence: TGCAGCGTTGACCTACAGGGAAGAACTGAAGCTTTCTTT. Translated: CSVDLQGRTEAFF. The rearrangement uses TRBV29-1 and TRBJ1-1; D is perhaps TRBD1 (6 bases). Germline-derived CDR1 and CDR2 are SQVTM and ANQGSEA. CDR3 length equals 13 residues. V was shortened by 3 bases and J by 5 bases, with 13 bases between the two germline ends.

The chain joins TRBV11-2 to TRBJ2-3; the match to TRBD2 covers 14 bases. This CDR3 has 16 amino acids. Germline values: CDR1 SGHAT, CDR2 FQNNGV. The CDR3 DNA sequence: TGTGGCCGGACTAGCGGGAGGTGTCTCCACACAGATACGCAGTATTTT. Translating it yields CGRTSGRCLHTDTQYF.

The chain uses TRBV10-1 and TRBJ2-3, with D maybe TRBD2 (6 bases). Germline-derived CDR1 and CDR2 are WNHNN and SYGVQD (reference sequence). The CDR3 is made up of 14 amino acids. V gave up 2 bases and J gave up 6 bases, with 12 bases separating them. The DNA of the CDR3 is TGCGCCAGCAGTGAGGATCGGAGGGTCGATACGCAGTATTTT. Protein: CASSEDRRVDTQYF.

The chain recombines TRBV2 with TRBJ1-5, with TRBD1 matching over 9 bases. The germline gives CDR1 SNHLY, CDR2 FYNNEI. The CDR3 runs to 20 residues. V dropped 6 bases and J dropped 0; count of bases not matched to a gene: 18. The CDR3 loop is CASRLTAGTGKQDSNQPQHF. The CDR3 DNA reads TGTGCCAGCAGACTAACGGCCGGGACAGGGAAGCAGGATAGCAATCAGCCCCAGCATTTT.

The chain links TRBV5-1 to TRBJ2-7; 10 positions agree with TRBD1. Germline V lookup: CDR1 SGHRS, CDR2 YFSETQ. The CDR3 runs 17 residues. V shed 2 bases and J 5 bases; nucleotides not matched to a gene: 13. DNA of the CDR3: TGCGCCAGCAGCTTACCCCGTTGGACAGGGGGTGGGGACGAGCAGTACTTC. Its protein is CASSLPRWTGGGDEQYF.

This sequence joins TRBV18 and TRBJ2-3; 12 nucleotides align to TRBD2. CDR1 and CDR2 (germline): KGHSH, LQKENI. The CDR3 covers 20 residues. V gave up 1 base and J gave up 4 bases; unmatched junction bases: 15. CDR3 DNA: TGTGCCAGCTCACCACGGTTTGCTAGCGGGAGGGCCCTGGGGTCAGATACGCAGTATTTT. Residues: CASSPRFASGRALGSDTQYF.

The chain couples TRBV14 to TRBJ2-5; 8 bases agree with TRBD2. Germline V gene data show CDR1 as SGHDN and CDR2 as FVKESK. The junction had 4 bases not matched to a gene; V was cut back by 1 base and J by 3 bases. The CDR3 totals 15 residues. CDR3 coding DNA: TGTGCCAGCAGCCAAGTCGAACTAGCGGAAGAGACCCAGTACTTC. It translates to CASSQVELAEETQYF.

The V call is TRBV15, the J call TRBJ2-1; TRBD2 might be the D (6 bases). CDR1 is LNHNV, CDR2 YYDKDF, per germline (reference sequence). The ends were cut back, 1 base at V and 5 bases at J, with 21 bases in the middle. The CDR3 is 18 amino acids. The CDR3 DNA reads TGTGCCACCAGCAGAGTCTCCATATTAGGGAGGACGGACAATGAGCAGTTCTTC. As protein: CATSRVSILGRTDNEQFF.

The chain carries TRBV9 and TRBJ2-4, with a possible D match to TRBD1 (7 bases). This CDR3 comprises 18 residues. Trimming removed 0 bases from V and 6 bases from J, with 22 bases in between. Germline V gene lookup returns CDR1 SGDLS and CDR2 YYNGEE. CDR3 in DNA: TGTGCCAGCAGCGTAGCTGAGACAGGGAGGAAAGGGGGAAACATTCAGTACTTC. It specifies CASSVAETGRKGGNIQYF.

The chain joins TRBV11-2 to TRBJ1-3; D gene unclear. Trimming shortened V by 3 bases and J by 0 bases, and 12 bases separated the two germline ends. This CDR3 region has 16 residues. CDR1 is SGHAT, CDR2 FQNNGV, per germline. The CDR3 reads CASSFRGDRSGNTIYF. CDR3 bases: TGTGCCAGCAGCTTCAGAGGAGACCGCTCTGGAAACACCATATATTTT.

The chain has TRBV11-2 and TRBJ2-7; the match to TRBD2 covers 12 bases. The CDR3 loop spans 17 amino acids. Germline loops: CDR1 SGHAT, CDR2 FQNNGV. V gave up 2 bases and J gave up 4 bases; unmatched junction bases: 9. The CDR3 DNA reads TGTGCCAGCAGCTTATGGGGGCTAGCGGGAGGGTTGTACGAGCAGTACTTC. Translation gives CASSLWGLAGGLYEQYF.

The V gene is TRBV6-4, the J gene TRBJ1-2, with 7 bases identical to TRBD1. Trimming took 5 bases from V and 3 from J; bases not matched to a gene: 9. This CDR3 is 15 amino acids long. Germline lookup yields CDR1 MRHNA and CDR2 SNTAGT. The CDR3 DNA reads TGTGCCAGCAGTCCCCTCGCAGGGGGGTACTATGGCTACACCTTC. It yields the protein CASSPLAGGYYGYTF.

This chain joins TRBV15 and TRBJ2-1, with D perhaps TRBD2 (6 bases). The CDR3 is 14 residues long. The V end lost 1 base, the J end lost 8 bases, and 12 bases lay between the germline ends. The germline V gene encodes CDR1 LNHNV and CDR2 YYDKDF (reference sequence). The CDR3 region has the DNA TGTGCCACCAGCAGAGGGGAGGATGGCGATGAGCAGTTCTTC. Protein: CATSRGEDGDEQFF.

The rearrangement joins TRBV29-1 to TRBJ2-1; 10 bases agree with TRBD2. The germline V gene encodes CDR1 SQVTM and CDR2 ANQGSEA. J lost 4 bases, V lost 7 bases, and 4 bases had no gene match. The CDR3 sequence is 13 residues long. CDR3 protein: CSAMTSGYNEQFF. The DNA of the CDR3 is TGCAGCGCCATGACTAGCGGGTACAATGAGCAGTTCTTC.

The J gene is TRBJ2-4, the V gene TRBV15; D is possibly TRBD2 (6 bases). V lost 1 base, J lost 6 bases, and 13 bases lay in between. Per the germline V gene, CDR1 is LNHNV and CDR2 is YYDKDF (reference sequence). The CDR3 covers 15 residues. The CDR3 region has the DNA TGTGCCACCAGCAGAGGAGGCGGAGGGATAAACATTCAGTACTTC. Its protein product is CATSRGGGGINIQYF.